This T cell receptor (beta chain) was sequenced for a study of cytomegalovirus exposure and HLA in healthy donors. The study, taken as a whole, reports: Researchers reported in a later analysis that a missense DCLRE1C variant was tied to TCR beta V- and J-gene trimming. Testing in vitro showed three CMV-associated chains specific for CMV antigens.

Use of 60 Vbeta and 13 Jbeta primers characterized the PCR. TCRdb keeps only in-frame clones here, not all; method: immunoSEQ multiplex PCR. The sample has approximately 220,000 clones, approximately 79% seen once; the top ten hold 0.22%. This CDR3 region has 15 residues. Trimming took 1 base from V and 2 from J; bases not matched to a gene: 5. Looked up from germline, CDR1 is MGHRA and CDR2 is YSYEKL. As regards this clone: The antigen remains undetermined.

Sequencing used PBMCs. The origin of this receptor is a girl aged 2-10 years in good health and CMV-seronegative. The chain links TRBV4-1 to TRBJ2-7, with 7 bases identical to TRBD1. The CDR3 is CASSQGTGRTYEQYF. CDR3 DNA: TGCGCCAGCAGCCAAGGGACAGGCCGAACCTACGAGCAGTACTTC.